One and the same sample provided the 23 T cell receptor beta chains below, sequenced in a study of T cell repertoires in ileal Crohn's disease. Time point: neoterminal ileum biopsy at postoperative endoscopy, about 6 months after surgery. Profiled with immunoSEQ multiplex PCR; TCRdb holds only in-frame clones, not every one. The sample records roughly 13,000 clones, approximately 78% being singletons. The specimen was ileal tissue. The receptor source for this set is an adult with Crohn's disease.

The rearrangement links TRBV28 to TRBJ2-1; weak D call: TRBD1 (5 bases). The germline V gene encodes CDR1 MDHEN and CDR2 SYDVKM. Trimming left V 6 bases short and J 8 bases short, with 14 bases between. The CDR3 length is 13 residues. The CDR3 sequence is CASRDIGAHEQFF. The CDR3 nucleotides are TGTGCCAGCAGGGATATTGGGGCCCATGAGCAGTTCTTC.

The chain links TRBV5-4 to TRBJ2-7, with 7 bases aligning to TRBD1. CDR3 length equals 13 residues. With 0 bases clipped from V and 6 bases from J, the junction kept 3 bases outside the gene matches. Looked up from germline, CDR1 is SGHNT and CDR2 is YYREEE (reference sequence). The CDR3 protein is CASSLAGGSEQYF. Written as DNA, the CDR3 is TGTGCCAGCAGCTTGGCAGGGGGTAGCGAGCAGTACTTC.

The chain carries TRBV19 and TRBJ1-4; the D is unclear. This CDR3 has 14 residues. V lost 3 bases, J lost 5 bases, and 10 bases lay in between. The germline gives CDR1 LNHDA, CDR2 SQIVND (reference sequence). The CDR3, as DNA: TGTGCCAGTAGTATCGGGCGGGGAAATGAAAAACTGTTTTTT. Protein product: CASSIGRGNEKLFF.

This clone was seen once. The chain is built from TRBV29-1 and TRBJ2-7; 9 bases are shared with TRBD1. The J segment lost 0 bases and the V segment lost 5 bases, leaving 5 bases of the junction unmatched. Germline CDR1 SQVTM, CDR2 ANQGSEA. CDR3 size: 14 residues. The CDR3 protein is CSVSGQGSSYEQYF. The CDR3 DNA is TGCAGCGTTAGTGGACAGGGGTCCTCCTACGAGCAGTACTTC.

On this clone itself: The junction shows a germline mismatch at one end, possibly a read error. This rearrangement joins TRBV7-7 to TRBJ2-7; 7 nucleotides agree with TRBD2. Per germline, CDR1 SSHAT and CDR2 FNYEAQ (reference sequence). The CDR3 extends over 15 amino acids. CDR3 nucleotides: TGTGCTAGCAGCTTAGGTCCGCTAGCGGCCTACGAGCAGTACTTC. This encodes CASSLGPLAAYEQYF. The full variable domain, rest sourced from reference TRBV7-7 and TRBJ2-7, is GAGVSQSPRYKVTKRGQDVTLRCDPISSHATLYWYQQALGQGPEFLTYFNYEAQPDKSGLPSDRFSAERPEGSISTLTIQRTEQRDSAMYRCASSLGPLAAYEQYFGPGTRLTVT.

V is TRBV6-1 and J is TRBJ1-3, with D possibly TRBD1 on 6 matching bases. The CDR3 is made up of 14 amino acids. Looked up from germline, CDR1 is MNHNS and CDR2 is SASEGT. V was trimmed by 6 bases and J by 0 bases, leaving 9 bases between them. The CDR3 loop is CASRTGLSGNTIYF. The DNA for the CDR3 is TGTGCCAGCAGGACAGGTCTCTCTGGAAACACCATATATTTT.

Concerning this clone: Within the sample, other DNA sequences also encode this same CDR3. The CDR3 loop reads CASRGLAGVETQYF. CDR3 in DNA: TGTGCCAGCAGAGGGCTAGCGGGAGTTGAGACCCAGTACTTC. The chain recombines TRBV6-5 with TRBJ2-5, with 10 bases that match TRBD2. With 6 bases clipped from V and 5 bases from J, the junction kept 6 bases outside the gene matches. Germline loops: CDR1 MNHEY, CDR2 SVGAGI. This CDR3 comprises 14 residues.

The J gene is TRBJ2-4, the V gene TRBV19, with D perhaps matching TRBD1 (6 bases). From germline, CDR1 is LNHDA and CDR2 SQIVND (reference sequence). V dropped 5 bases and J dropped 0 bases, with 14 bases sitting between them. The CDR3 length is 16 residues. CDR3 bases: TGTGCCAGTAGTTCTACAGGGAACCTAGCCAAAAACATTCAGTACTTC. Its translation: CASSSTGNLAKNIQYF.

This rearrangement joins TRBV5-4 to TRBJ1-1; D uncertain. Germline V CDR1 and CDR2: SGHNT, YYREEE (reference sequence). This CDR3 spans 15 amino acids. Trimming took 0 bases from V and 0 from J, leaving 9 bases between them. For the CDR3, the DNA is TGTGCCAGCAGCTTGGATGGAGTTTTGAACACTGAAGCTTTCTTT. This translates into CASSLDGVLNTEAFF.

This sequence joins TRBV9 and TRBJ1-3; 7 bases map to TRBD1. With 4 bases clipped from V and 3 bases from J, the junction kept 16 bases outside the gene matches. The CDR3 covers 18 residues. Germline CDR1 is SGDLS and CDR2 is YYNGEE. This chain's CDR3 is CASSILSWDREDGNTIYF. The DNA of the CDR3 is TGTGCCAGCAGCATACTGAGTTGGGACAGAGAAGATGGAAACACCATATATTTT.

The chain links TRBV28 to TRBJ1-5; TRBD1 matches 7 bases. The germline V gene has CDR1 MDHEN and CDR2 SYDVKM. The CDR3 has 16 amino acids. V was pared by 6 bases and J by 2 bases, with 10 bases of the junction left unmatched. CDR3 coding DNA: TGTGCCAGCAGCAAAGCAGGGGGGAATGGCAATCAGCCCCAGCATTTT. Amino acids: CASSKAGGNGNQPQHF. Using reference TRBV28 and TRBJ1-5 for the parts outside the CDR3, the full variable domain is DVKVTQSSRYLVKRTGEKVFLECVQDMDHENMFWYRQDPGLGLRLIYFSYDVKMKEKGDIPEGYSVSREKKERFSLILESASTNQTSMYLCASSKAGGNGNQPQHFGDGTRLSIL.

CDR3 nucleotides: TGCGCCAGCAGGTCCGGGTCGGACACTGAAGCTTTCTTT. Amino acids: CASRSGSDTEAFF. The J gene is TRBJ1-1, the V gene TRBV5-1; D not resolved. CDR3 length equals 13 residues. Germline CDR1 is SGHRS and CDR2 is YFSETQ. Trimming removed 5 bases at V and 3 bases at J, with 11 bases between.

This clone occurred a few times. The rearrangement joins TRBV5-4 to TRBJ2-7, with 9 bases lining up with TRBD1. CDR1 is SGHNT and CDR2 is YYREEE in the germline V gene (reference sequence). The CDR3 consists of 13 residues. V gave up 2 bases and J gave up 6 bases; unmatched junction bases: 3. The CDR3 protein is CASSLRTGVEQYF. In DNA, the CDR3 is TGTGCCAGCAGCTTACGGACAGGGGTCGAGCAGTACTTC.

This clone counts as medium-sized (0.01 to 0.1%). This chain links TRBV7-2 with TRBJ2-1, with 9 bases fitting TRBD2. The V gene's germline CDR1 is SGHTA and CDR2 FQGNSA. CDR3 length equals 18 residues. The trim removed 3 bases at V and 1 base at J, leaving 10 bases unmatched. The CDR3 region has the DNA TGTGCCAGCAGCTTCAAAAGGGAGCGGGGGGCTTCCTACAATGAGCAGTTCTTC. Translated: CASSFKRERGASYNEQFF.

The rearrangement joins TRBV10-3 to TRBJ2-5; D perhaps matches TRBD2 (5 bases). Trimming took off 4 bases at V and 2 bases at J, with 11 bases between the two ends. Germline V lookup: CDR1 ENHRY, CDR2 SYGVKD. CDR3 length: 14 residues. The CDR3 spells CAISADTGQETQYF. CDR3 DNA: TGTGCCATCAGTGCCGATACGGGACAAGAGACCCAGTACTTC.

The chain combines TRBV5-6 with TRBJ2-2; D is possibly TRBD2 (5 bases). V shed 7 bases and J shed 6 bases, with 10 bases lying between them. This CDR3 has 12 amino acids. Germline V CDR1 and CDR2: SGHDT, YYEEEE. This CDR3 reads CASGPGSGELFF. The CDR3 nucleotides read TGTGCCAGCGGCCCGGGGTCCGGGGAGCTGTTTTTT.

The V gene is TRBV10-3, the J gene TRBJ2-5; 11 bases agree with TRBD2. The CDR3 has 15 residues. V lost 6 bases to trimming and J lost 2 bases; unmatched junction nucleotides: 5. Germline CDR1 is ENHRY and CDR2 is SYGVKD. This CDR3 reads CAISLAGGLQETQYF. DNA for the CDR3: TGTGCCATCAGCCTAGCGGGGGGTCTACAAGAGACCCAGTACTTC.

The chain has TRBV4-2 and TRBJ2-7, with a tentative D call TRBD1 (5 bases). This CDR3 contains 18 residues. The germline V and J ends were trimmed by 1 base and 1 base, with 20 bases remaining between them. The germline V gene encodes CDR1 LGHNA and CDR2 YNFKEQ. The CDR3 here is CASSQGTSTQGKSYEQYF. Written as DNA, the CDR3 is TGTGCCAGCAGCCAAGGCACGTCCACCCAGGGTAAATCCTACGAGCAGTACTTC.

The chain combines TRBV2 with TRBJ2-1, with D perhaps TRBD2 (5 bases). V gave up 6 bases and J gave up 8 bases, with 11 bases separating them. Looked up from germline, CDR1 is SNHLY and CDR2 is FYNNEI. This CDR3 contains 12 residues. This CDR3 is CASSASSYEQFF. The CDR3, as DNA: TGTGCCAGCAGCGCATCTAGCTATGAGCAGTTCTTC.

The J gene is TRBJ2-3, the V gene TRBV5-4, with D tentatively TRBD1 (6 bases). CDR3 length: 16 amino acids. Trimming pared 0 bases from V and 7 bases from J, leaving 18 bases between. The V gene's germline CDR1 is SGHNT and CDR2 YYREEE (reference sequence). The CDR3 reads CASSLARGSGSYTQYF. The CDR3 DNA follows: TGTGCCAGCAGCTTGGCTAGGGGGTCGGGAAGCTATACGCAGTATTTT. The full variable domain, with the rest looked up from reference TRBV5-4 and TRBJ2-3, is ETGVTQSPTHLIKTRGQQVTLRCSSQSGHNTVSWYQQALGQGPQFIFQYYREEENGRGNFPPRFSGLQFPNYSSELNVNALELDDSALYLCASSLARGSGSYTQYFGPGTRLTVL.

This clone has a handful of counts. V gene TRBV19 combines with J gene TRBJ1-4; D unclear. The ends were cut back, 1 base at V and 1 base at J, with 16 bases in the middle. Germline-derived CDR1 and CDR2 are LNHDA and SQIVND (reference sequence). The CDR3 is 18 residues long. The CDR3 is CASSIVVFRGGTNEKLFF. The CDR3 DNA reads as TGTGCCAGTAGTATAGTTGTTTTTCGGGGAGGAACTAATGAAAAACTGTTTTTT.

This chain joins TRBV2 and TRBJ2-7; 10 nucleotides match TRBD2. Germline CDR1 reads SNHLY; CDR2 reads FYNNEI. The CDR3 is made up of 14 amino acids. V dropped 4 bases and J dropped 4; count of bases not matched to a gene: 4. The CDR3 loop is CASSGTSGAYEQYF. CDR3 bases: TGTGCCAGCAGTGGAACTAGCGGGGCATACGAGCAGTACTTC.

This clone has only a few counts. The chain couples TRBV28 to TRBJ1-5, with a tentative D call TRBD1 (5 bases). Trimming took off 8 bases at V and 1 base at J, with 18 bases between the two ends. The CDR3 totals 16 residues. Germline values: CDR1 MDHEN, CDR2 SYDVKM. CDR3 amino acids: CASCWASGVSNQPQHF. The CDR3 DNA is TGTGCCAGCTGTTGGGCCTCGGGGGTCAGCAATCAGCCCCAGCATTTT.